What follows describes a single T cell receptor (beta chain). The data are from a study of blood T cell repertoires in COVID-19. Trimming took 6 bases from V and 1 from J, leaving 12 bases between them. The CDR3 consists of 14 residues. Looked up from germline, CDR1 is SNHLY and CDR2 is FYNNEI. As processed by the authors: Estimated nucleated cell counts came from reference gene primer amplification. The repertoire was sequenced with immunoSEQ multiplex PCR; TCRdb's copy has only in-frame clones and lacks some. V, J and clone size were drawn from that table, and D and trimming were deduced from the DNA. This sample carries roughly 86,000 clones, around 82% of them seen once, and the ten largest clones take 6.3%.

Sequenced material: peripheral blood. V usage is TRBV2 and J usage is TRBJ1-1; perhaps TRBD1 as D (5 bases). The source is a man between 60 and 75 years old with acute or convalescent COVID-19. The CDR3 DNA is TGTGCCAGCAGACACAGGAGCCAGAACACTGAAGCTTTCTTT. It codes for CASRHRSQNTEAFF.